This TCR beta chain stems from a study of OX40 agonist ivuxolimab in advanced cancers. Sequenced by immunoSEQ multiplex PCR; TCRdb stores in-frame clones only, minus some. Here the sample spans 70,000 to 90,000 clones, 85% to 90% being singletons. Germline trimming cut 1 base from V and 1 base from J; bases unmatched to any gene: 3. The germline gives CDR1 SGHTA, CDR2 FQGTGA. The CDR3 is 15 amino acids. The clonotype originates from an adult with an advanced solid tumor such as melanoma, head and neck, liver or kidney cancer. J is TRBJ1-1 and V is TRBV7-3, with TRBD1 matching over 7 bases. The sample here was CD4+ or CD8+ T cells sorted from blood, taken in a trial of the OX40 agonist ivuxolimab. The CDR3, as DNA: TGTGCCAGCAGCTTAAACCCAGGGGGGAACACTGAAGCTTTCTTT. Its translation is CASSLNPGGNTEAFF.